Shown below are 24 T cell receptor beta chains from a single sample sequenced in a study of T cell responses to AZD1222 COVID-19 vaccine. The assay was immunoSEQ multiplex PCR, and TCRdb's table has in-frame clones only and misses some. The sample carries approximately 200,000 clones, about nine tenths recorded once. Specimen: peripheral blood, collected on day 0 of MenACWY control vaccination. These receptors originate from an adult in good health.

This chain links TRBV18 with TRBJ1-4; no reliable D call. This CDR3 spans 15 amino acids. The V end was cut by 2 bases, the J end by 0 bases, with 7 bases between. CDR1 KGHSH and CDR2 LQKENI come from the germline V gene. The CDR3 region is CASSPSEATNEKLFF. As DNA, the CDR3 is TGTGCCAGCTCACCAAGCGAGGCAACTAATGAAAAACTGTTTTTT.

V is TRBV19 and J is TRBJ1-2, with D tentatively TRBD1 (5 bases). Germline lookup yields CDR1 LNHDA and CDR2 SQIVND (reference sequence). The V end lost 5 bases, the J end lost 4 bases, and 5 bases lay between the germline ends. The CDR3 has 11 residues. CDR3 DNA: TGTGCCAGTAGTGACAGCTATGGCTACACCTTC. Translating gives CASSDSYGYTF.

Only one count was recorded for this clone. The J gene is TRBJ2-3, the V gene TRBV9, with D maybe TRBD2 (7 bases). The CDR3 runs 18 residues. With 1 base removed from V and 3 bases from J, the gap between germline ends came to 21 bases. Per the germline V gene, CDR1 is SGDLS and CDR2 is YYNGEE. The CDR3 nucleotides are TGTGCCAGCAGCGTATCTCCCCAACCGGGGGGCGGGACAGATACGCAGTATTTT. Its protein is CASSVSPQPGGGTDTQYF.

This CDR3 is CASSTGRGNTEAFF. The CDR3, as DNA: TGTGCCAGCAGCACAGGACGGGGTAACACTGAAGCTTTCTTT. The rearrangement joins TRBV9 to TRBJ1-1; D perhaps matches TRBD1 (5 bases). Germline V gene lookup returns CDR1 SGDLS and CDR2 YYNGEE. The CDR3 covers 14 residues. The V end was cut by 4 bases, the J end by 2 bases, with 12 bases between.

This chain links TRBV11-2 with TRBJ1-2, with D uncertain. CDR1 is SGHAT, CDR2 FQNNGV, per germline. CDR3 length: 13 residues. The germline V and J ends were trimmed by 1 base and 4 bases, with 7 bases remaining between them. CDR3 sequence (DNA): TGTGCCAGCAGCTTAGCAGAGTTCTATGGCTACACCTTC. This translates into CASSLAEFYGYTF.

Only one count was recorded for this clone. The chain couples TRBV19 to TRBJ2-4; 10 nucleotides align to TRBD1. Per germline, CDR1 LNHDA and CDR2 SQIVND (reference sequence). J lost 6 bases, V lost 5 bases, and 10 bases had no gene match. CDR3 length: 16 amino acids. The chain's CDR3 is CASSSERTGGINIQYF. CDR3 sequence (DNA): TGTGCCAGTAGTTCCGAGAGGACAGGGGGAATAAACATTCAGTACTTC.

In DNA, the CDR3 is TGTGCCTGGAGTCTAATGGCGGGGAATCCCTACAATGAGCAGTTCTTC. As protein: CAWSLMAGNPYNEQFF. The gene calls are TRBV30 and TRBJ2-1; D perhaps matches TRBD2 (6 bases). Trimming removed 2 bases from V and 2 bases from J, with 16 bases in between. CDR3 length: 16 amino acids. The germline V gene has CDR1 GTSNPN and CDR2 SVGIG (reference sequence).

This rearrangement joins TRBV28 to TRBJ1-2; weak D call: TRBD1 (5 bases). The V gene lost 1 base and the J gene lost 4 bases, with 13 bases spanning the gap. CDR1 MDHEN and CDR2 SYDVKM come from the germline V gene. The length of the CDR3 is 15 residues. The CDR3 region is CASSLFRGAGYGYTF. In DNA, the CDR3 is TGTGCCAGCAGTTTATTTCGGGGCGCCGGCTATGGCTACACCTTC.

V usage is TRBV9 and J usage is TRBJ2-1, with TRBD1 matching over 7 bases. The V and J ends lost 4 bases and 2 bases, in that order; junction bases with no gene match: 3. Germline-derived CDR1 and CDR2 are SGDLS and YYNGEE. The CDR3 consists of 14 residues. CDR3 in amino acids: CASSKGTAYNEQFF. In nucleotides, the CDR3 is TGTGCCAGCAGCAAAGGGACAGCCTACAATGAGCAGTTCTTC.

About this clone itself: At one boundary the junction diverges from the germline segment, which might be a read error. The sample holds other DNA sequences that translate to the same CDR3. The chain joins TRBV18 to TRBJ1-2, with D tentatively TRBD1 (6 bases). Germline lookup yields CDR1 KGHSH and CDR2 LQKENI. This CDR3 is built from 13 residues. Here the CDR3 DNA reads TGTGCCAGTTCACCACAGGGAGGCTATGGCTACACCTTC. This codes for CASSPQGGYGYTF.

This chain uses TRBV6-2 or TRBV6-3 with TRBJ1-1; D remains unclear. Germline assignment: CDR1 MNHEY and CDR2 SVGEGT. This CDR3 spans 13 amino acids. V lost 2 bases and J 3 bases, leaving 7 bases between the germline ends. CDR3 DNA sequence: TGTGCCAGCAGTTACGGGCCCTACACTGAAGCTTTCTTT. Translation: CASSYGPYTEAFF.

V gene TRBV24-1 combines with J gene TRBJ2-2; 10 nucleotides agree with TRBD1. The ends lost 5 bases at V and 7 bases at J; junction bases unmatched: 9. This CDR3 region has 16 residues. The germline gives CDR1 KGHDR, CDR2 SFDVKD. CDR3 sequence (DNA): TGTGCCACCAGTGGACGACCGGGACAGGGGATCGGGGAGCTGTTTTTT. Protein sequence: CATSGRPGQGIGELFF.

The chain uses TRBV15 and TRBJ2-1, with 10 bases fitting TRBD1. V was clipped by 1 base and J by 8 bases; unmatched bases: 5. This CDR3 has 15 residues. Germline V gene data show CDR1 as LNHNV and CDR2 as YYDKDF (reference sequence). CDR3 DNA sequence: TGTGCCACCAGCAGAGGACAGGGGGCGAGCCATGAGCAGTTCTTC. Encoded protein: CATSRGQGASHEQFF.

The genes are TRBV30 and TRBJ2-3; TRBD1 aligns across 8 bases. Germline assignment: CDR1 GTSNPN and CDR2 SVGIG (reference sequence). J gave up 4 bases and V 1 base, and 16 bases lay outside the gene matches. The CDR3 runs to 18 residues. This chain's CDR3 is CAWSGYRPGGGGADTQYF. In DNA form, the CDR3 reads TGTGCCTGGAGTGGATACCGGCCAGGGGGCGGCGGGGCAGATACGCAGTATTTT.

The CDR3 reads CASSEYGELFF. CDR3 in DNA: TGTGCCAGCAGTGAGTACGGGGAGCTGTTTTTT. V usage is TRBV2 and J usage is TRBJ2-2; D not certain. With 3 bases removed from V and 7 bases from J, the gap between germline ends came to 3 bases. The CDR3 has 11 amino acids. The germline V gene encodes CDR1 SNHLY and CDR2 FYNNEI.

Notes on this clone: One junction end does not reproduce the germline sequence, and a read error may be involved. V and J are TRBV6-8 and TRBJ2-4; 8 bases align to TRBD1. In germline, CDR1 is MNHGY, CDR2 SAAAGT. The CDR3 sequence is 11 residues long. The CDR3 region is CASSTGTGTYF. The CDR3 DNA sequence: TGTGCCAGCAGTACGGGGACAGGCACCTATTTC.

CDR3 region: CASSQDPPTGSSSYEQYF. For the CDR3, the DNA is TGTGCCAGCAGCCAAGACCCCCCGACAGGGTCCAGCTCCTACGAGCAGTACTTC. V usage is TRBV4-2 and J usage is TRBJ2-7; the match to TRBD1 covers 7 bases. V was pared by 0 bases and J by 0 bases, with 11 bases of the junction left unmatched. The germline gives CDR1 LGHNA, CDR2 YNFKEQ. This CDR3 is built from 18 residues.

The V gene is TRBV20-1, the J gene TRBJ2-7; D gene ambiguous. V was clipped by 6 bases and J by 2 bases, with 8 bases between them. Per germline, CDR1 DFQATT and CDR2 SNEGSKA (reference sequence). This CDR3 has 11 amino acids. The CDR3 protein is CSAPFAYEQYF. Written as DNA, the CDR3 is TGCAGTGCACCCTTCGCCTACGAGCAGTACTTC.

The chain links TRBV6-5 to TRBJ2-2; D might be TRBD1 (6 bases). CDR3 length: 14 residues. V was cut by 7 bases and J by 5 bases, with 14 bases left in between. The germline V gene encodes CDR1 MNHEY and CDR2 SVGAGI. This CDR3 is CASTGQRSTGELFF. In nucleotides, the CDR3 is TGTGCCAGCACCGGACAGAGGAGTACCGGGGAGCTGTTTTTT.

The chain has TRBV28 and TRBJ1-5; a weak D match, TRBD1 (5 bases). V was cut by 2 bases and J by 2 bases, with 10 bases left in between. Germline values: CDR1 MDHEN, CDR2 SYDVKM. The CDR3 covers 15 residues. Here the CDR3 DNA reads TGTGCCAGCAGTTTAGGGGCGGGGGGCAATCAGCCCCAGCATTTT. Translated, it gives CASSLGAGGNQPQHF.

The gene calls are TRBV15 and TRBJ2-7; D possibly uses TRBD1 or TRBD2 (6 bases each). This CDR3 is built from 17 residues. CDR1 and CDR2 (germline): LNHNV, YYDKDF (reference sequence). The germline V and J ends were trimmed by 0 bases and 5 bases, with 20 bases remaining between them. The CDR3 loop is CATSRDPNYRDFNEQYF. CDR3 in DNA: TGTGCCACCAGCAGAGACCCTAATTACAGGGACTTCAACGAGCAGTACTTC.

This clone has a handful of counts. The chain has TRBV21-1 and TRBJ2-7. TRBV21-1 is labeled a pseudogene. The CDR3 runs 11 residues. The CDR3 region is CASSRGHEQYF. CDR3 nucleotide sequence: TGTGCCAGCAGCAGGGGACACGAGCAGTACTTC.

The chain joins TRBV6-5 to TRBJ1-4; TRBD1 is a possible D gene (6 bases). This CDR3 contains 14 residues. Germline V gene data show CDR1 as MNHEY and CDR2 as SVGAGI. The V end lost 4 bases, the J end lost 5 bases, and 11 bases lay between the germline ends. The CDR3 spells CASSWAGENEKLFF. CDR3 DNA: TGTGCCAGCAGTTGGGCAGGGGAAAATGAAAAACTGTTTTTT.

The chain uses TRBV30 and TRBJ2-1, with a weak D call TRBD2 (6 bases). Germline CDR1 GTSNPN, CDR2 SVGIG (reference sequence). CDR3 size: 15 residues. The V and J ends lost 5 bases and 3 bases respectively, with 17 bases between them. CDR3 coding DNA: TGTGCCTGGGGTCCCGCTAGCGTAGGCTACAATGAGCAGTTCTTC. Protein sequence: CAWGPASVGYNEQFF.